This TCR beta chain was sequenced in a study of T cell responses to AZD1222 COVID-19 vaccine. Study-wide results and caveats: The donor cohort was predominantly white British with a female majority, and clonal diversity may have been underestimated.

Turning to this clone: The antigen remains unidentified.

Assay used: immunoSEQ multiplex PCR; TCRdb lists only in-frame clones, some missing. Of roughly 120,000 clones listed, roughly 87% were seen once; the top ten hold about 10%. Deletions cut 5 bases from V and 3 bases from J, with 14 bases between. The CDR3 covers 15 residues. Germline V gene sequence: CDR1 LNHDA, CDR2 SQIVND (reference sequence). The sequence derives from an adult in good health. The starting material was peripheral blood, obtained on day 0 of AZD1222 vaccination. The V gene is TRBV19, the J gene TRBJ1-5; weak D call: TRBD1 (5 bases). In DNA, the CDR3 is TGTGCCAGTAGTCTGGTTGCAGGGAACAATCAGCCCCAGCATTTT. This encodes CASSLVAGNNQPQHF.